The 2 T cell receptor beta chains given below trace back to one sample, sequenced in a study of shared clonotypes between healthy human individuals. Some clones are missing from TCRdb's copy, which holds only in-frame ones; the method was immunoSEQ multiplex PCR. The sample carries some 2 million clones, 85% to 95% recorded once. The sample comprised naive CD4+ T cells sorted from blood. Regarding subset: CD45RA+ positively selected. These receptors came from a man aged 18 to 35 in good health.

The gene calls are TRBV9 and TRBJ1-5; 9 bases line up with TRBD1. The CDR3 runs 16 residues. Germline loops: CDR1 SGDLS, CDR2 YYNGEE. V was pared by 2 bases and J by 4 bases, with 7 bases of the junction left unmatched. The CDR3 nucleotides are TGTGCCAGCAGCGTCACAGGGGGCCCAGGGAATCAGCCCCAGCATTTT. It is translated as CASSVTGGPGNQPQHF.

This clone was seen just once. This chain joins TRBV18 and TRBJ2-2; D gene uncertain. CDR1 KGHSH and CDR2 LQKENI come from the germline V gene. The V end lost 5 bases, the J end lost 0 bases, and 7 bases lay between the germline ends. The CDR3 consists of 14 residues. CDR3 amino acids: CASSVLPNTGELFF. The CDR3 region has the DNA TGTGCCAGCTCAGTCCTCCCGAACACCGGGGAGCTGTTTTTT. The full variable domain, completed using reference TRBV18 and TRBJ2-2, is NAGVMQNPRHLVRRRGQEARLRCSPMKGHSHVYWYRQLPEEGLKFMVYLQKENIIDESGMPKERFSAEFPKEGPSILRIQQVVRGDSAAYFCASSVLPNTGELFFGEGSRLTVL.